The clone carrying this T cell receptor beta chain was observed a single time. Its antigen remains unidentified. 13 Jbeta primers and 60 Vbeta primers were used for the PCR. Libraries were prepared by immunoSEQ multiplex PCR; TCRdb keeps only in-frame clonotypes and omits some of them. The table records about 120,000 clones, 65% to 85% of them present only once. This CDR3 has 15 residues. CDR1 SGHDT and CDR2 YYEEEE come from the germline V gene. The V gene lost 0 bases and the J gene lost 2 bases, with 12 bases spanning the gap. The data derive from a study of cytomegalovirus exposure and HLA in healthy donors. Study overall: About 180 million T cells yielded roughly 120 million unique TCR beta sequences in earlier analysis. Study observations and caveats: A few of the chains that were CMV-associated were confirmed in vitro to be specific for CMV antigens.

The chain recombines TRBV5-6 with TRBJ2-7, with D possibly TRBD1 on 5 matching bases. Sequenced sample: PBMCs. The sequence came from a man aged 45-60 years in good health and CMV-seropositive. Here the CDR3 DNA reads TGTGCCAGCAGCTTGGGGCAGGGTAGTGCCTACGAGCAGTACTTC. Translated, it gives CASSLGQGSAYEQYF.